This entry concerns a single T cell receptor beta chain. Antigen: not known. This specimen belongs to a study of T cells after posttransplantation cyclophosphamide. Whole-study results and caveats: Skin or GI-infiltrating T cells shared few TRB sequences with blood. After PTCy, TRB diversity resembled that of CNI/methotrexate controls. Later post-transplant blood repertoires were often dominated by donor CD8+ memory clones.

In germline, CDR1 is LGHNA, CDR2 YSLEER. This CDR3 has 17 amino acids. V was clipped by 0 bases and J by 4 bases; unmatched bases: 8. Cells defined as naive were viable CD3+CD4+ or CD3+CD8+ and CCR7+CD45RA+CD45RO-CD95-CD27+CD28+. Profiled with immunoSEQ multiplex PCR; TCRdb holds only in-frame clones, not every one. This sample has about 9,700 clones, with about 98% found just once. The chain carries TRBV4-3 and TRBJ2-1, with 8 bases that match TRBD2. The source of this sequence is a woman in her sixties in good health, CMV-negative, and a related stem cell transplant donor. The sample comprised naive CD4+ T cells sorted from PBMCs. The CDR3 DNA sequence: TGCGCCAGCAGCCAAGACCCAGCGGGGGACCCTTACAATGAGCAGTTCTTC. Translated: CASSQDPAGDPYNEQFF.